This TCR beta chain was profiled in a study of breast tumors, draining lymph nodes, adjacent tissues. Breast cancer patients provided tissue from their axillary draining lymph nodes. In TCRdb, the multiplex PCR reads were re-called with MiXCR into one record per CDR3 protein. Of 200,000 to 300,000 distinct CDR3 sequences in the sample, 30% were seen once. Trimming removed 3 bases at V and 3 bases at J, with 15 bases between. This CDR3 spans 15 amino acids. The germline CDR1 and CDR2 sequences are SQVTM and ANQGSEA. Points on this clonotype: Antigen: not known.

Study-level findings and limits: Luminal-like breast cancer showed significantly higher tumor–nontumor repertoire similarity than basal-like. Tumors had less TCR diversity than lymph nodes, more than nontumor tissue. Findings are consistent with lymph node origin and intratumoral expansion of most tumor T cells.

The sequence was obtained from a female donor with breast cancer. Some clones in this sample may be carry-over from other donors' samples. The chain carries TRBV29-1 and TRBJ2-1, with D possibly being TRBD2 (7 bases). The sequencing sample was made of axillary lymph node tissue. The CDR3 sequence: CSVDQGGAVYNEQFF. The CDR3 region has the DNA TGCAGCGTTGACCAAGGGGGGGCGGTCTACAATGAGCAGTTCTTC.